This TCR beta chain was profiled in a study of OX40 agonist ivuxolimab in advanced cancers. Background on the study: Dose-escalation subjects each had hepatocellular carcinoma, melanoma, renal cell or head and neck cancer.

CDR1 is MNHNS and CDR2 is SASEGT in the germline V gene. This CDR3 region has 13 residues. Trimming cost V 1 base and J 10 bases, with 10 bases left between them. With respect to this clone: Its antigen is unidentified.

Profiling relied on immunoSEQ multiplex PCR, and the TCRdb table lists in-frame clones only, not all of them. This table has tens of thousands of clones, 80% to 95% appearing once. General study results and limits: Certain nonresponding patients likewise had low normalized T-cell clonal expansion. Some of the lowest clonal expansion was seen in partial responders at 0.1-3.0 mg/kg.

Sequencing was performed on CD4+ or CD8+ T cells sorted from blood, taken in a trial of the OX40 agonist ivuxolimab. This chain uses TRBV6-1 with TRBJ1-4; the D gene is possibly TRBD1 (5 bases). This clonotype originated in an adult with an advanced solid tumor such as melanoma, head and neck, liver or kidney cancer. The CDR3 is CASSEEKGRKLFF. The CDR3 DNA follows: TGTGCCAGCAGTGAAGAAAAGGGGAGAAAACTGTTTTTT.